This TCR beta chain was recorded in a study of T cells after yellow fever vaccination. A universal primer site and UMIs were added as TCR cDNA was made by 5'RACE template switching. TCRdb itself ran the 5' RACE reads through MiXCR, one entry per CDR3 protein. The sample lists some 150,000 distinct CDR3 sequences; 6.6% were seen once. Ten or more counts support this clonotype. Its antigen is currently unknown. Findings and caveats of the study: Peaking on day 5 versus 15, the secondary response was faster but weaker. Any FACS-sorted repertoire could hold abundant clonotypes that contaminate it from the bulk population.

Trimming took off 0 bases at V and 5 bases at J, with 19 bases between the two ends. The CDR3 covers 17 residues. Germline CDR1 and CDR2: SGHVS and FQNEAQ. Sequenced material: CD4+ T cells sorted from PBMCs, taken 10 days after the yellow fever booster vaccination. The V call is TRBV7-8, the J call TRBJ2-5, with D maybe TRBD1 (6 bases). The receptor was isolated from a man aged 25-45 years who received the YFV17D yellow fever vaccine. The DNA for the CDR3 is TGTGCCAGCAGCTTAGCGTCAAGCAGGGGAGAGTGGGAGACCCAGTACTTC. Translation gives CASSLASSRGEWETQYF.